These 18 T cell receptor beta chains came from one sample sequenced in a study of blood T cell repertoires in COVID-19. TCRdb's table, derived via immunoSEQ multiplex PCR, lists solely in-frame clones and lacks some. The sample has around 250,000 clones, around 84% seen once. The sequenced material came from peripheral blood. These TCRs come from a woman in her thirties or forties who had recovered from COVID-19.

This chain joins TRBV18 and TRBJ2-2, with 10 bases lining up with TRBD1. The germline V gene has CDR1 KGHSH and CDR2 LQKENI. This CDR3 has 18 amino acids. The junction had 11 bases not matched to a gene; V was cut back by 2 bases and J by 5 bases. The CDR3 region has the DNA TGTGCCAGCTCACCAGACAGGGGGCGCGCCGGGGGAACCGGGGAGCTGTTTTTT. This encodes CASSPDRGRAGGTGELFF.

The genes are TRBV5-1 and TRBJ1-3, with 7 bases identical to TRBD1. CDR1 and CDR2 from the germline V gene are SGHRS and YFSETQ. Losses at the gene ends were 4 bases for V and 4 bases for J; bases not matched to a gene: 8. The length of the CDR3 is 15 residues. The CDR3 spells CASSGGQFLGNTIYF. DNA of the CDR3: TGCGCCAGCAGCGGGGGACAGTTCTTAGGAAACACCATATATTTT.

A few counts support this clone. The chain combines TRBV5-1 with TRBJ2-1; 9 nucleotides align to TRBD1. CDR1 SGHRS and CDR2 YFSETQ come from the germline V gene. This CDR3 is built from 15 residues. V was pared by 7 bases and J by 1 base, with 6 bases of the junction left unmatched. In DNA form, the CDR3 reads TGCGCCAGCTATGAACAGGGGGCGTCCTACAATGAGCAGTTCTTC. It yields the protein CASYEQGASYNEQFF.

V usage is TRBV7-2 and J usage is TRBJ1-6; no reliable D call. The CDR3 consists of 16 residues. Trimming left V 3 bases short and J 0 bases short, with 9 bases between. Germline lookup yields CDR1 SGHTA and CDR2 FQGNSA. The CDR3 sequence: CASSFTVNSYNSPLHF. The CDR3 region has the DNA TGTGCCAGCAGCTTTACTGTCAACTCCTATAATTCACCCCTCCACTTT.

The chain joins TRBV19 to TRBJ1-2; no firm D call. Trimming shortened V by 5 bases and J by 2 bases, and 9 bases separated the two germline ends. CDR3 length equals 13 residues. Germline V gene sequence: CDR1 LNHDA, CDR2 SQIVND (reference sequence). CDR3 in amino acids: CASSLSGNYGYTF. The CDR3 region has the DNA TGTGCCAGTAGTCTCAGCGGGAACTATGGCTACACCTTC.

J is TRBJ2-6 and V is TRBV9, with D unresolved. Between the trimmed V and J ends, which lost 4 bases and 4 bases, there was a span of 18 bases. The CDR3 length is 17 residues. From germline, CDR1 is SGDLS and CDR2 YYNGEE. The CDR3 reads CASSPRPGRLGANVLTF. CDR3 DNA: TGTGCCAGCAGCCCTCGGCCGGGTCGACTCGGGGCCAACGTCCTGACTTTC. Based on the CDR3 plus reference TRBV9 and TRBJ2-6, the full variable domain is DSGVTQTPKHLITATGQRVTLRCSPRSGDLSVYWYQQSLDQGLQFLIQYYNGEERAKGNILERFSAQQFPDLHSELNLSSLELGDSALYFCASSPRPGRLGANVLTFGAGSRLTVL.

The chain uses TRBV28 and TRBJ2-7, with 10 bases identical to TRBD1. The V gene's germline CDR1 is MDHEN and CDR2 SYDVKM. This CDR3 is 14 amino acids long. Trimming took 5 bases from V and 3 from J; bases not matched to a gene: 4. CDR3 residues: CASSQGDRGYEQYF. The CDR3 coding sequence is TGTGCCAGCAGTCAAGGGGACAGGGGCTACGAGCAGTACTTC.

The chain has TRBV30 and TRBJ2-5; 7 positions agree with TRBD1. CDR1 is GTSNPN, CDR2 SVGIG, per germline (reference sequence). Losses at the gene ends were 2 bases for V and 5 bases for J; bases not matched to a gene: 5. The CDR3 runs 13 residues. The CDR3 reads CAWSRGPWETQYF. CDR3 bases: TGTGCCTGGAGTAGGGGGCCTTGGGAGACCCAGTACTTC.

The chain carries TRBV5-1 and TRBJ1-2, with D tentatively TRBD1 (5 bases). Germline V lookup: CDR1 SGHRS, CDR2 YFSETQ. The CDR3 extends over 14 amino acids. Trimming pared 4 bases from V and 2 bases from J, leaving 12 bases between. CDR3 DNA: TGCGCCAGCAGCCGGGGGAGCGCGAACTATGGCTACACCTTC. Translated: CASSRGSANYGYTF.

The chain couples TRBV3-1 (or the pseudogene TRBV3-2) to TRBJ2-3; 8 nucleotides line up with TRBD2. This CDR3 is built from 16 residues. Germline V gene lookup returns CDR1 LGHDT and CDR2 YNNKEL (reference sequence). V lost 4 bases and J lost 7; bases outside the gene matches: 13. The CDR3 DNA is TGTGCCAGCAGCCCCCGAGCGGGAGTCCTTTCTAATACGCAGTATTTT. Translating gives CASSPRAGVLSNTQYF.

On this clone itself: At the DNA level, this CDR3 is encoded by other sequences in the same sample as well. The chain links TRBV29-1 to TRBJ2-7; D is possibly TRBD1 (6 bases). The V end was cut by 6 bases, the J end by 1 base, with 16 bases between. This CDR3 is built from 14 residues. Germline V lookup: CDR1 SQVTM, CDR2 ANQGSEA. The CDR3 DNA is TGCAGCGTCGCTGGACAGCTGTCTTCCTACGAGCAGTACTTC. It codes for CSVAGQLSSYEQYF.

This clone was observed a handful of times. Here the CDR3 reads CASRGTGDEQFF. Written as DNA, the CDR3 is TGTGCCAGTCGAGGGACAGGGGATGAGCAGTTCTTC. The V and J genes are TRBV19 and TRBJ2-1; 10 bases line up with TRBD1. Trimming at V came to 8 bases and at J to 8 bases, leaving 3 bases not matched to a gene. The CDR3 loop spans 12 amino acids. From germline, CDR1 is LNHDA and CDR2 SQIVND (reference sequence).

This chain connects TRBV2 to TRBJ2-1; TRBD1 agrees at 7 bases. V lost 6 bases and J lost 4; bases outside the gene matches: 9. Germline CDR1 reads SNHLY; CDR2 reads FYNNEI. The CDR3 length is 15 residues. The CDR3 DNA is TGTGCCAGCAGGCGCGAGGGGGCGCAATACAATGAGCAGTTCTTC. Its translation is CASRREGAQYNEQFF.

This chain links TRBV2 with TRBJ1-6; tentatively, D is TRBD1 (6 bases). The germline V gene has CDR1 SNHLY and CDR2 FYNNEI. V was shortened by 3 bases and J by 9 bases, with 9 bases between the two germline ends. This CDR3 comprises 13 residues. CDR3 region: CASSDRGISPLHF. Here the CDR3 DNA reads TGTGCCAGCAGTGACAGGGGAATTTCACCCCTCCACTTT.

The CDR3 loop is CASAGMAGNTIYF. As DNA, the CDR3 is TGTGCCAGCGCGGGCATGGCTGGAAACACCATATATTTT. The genes are TRBV7-2 and TRBJ1-3; the D is unclear. The CDR3 is 13 amino acids. The ends were cut back, 8 bases at V and 2 bases at J, with 10 bases in the middle. Per germline, CDR1 SGHTA and CDR2 FQGNSA.

V usage is TRBV5-1 and J usage is TRBJ2-7; 7 positions match TRBD1. The CDR3 runs 16 residues. Germline V gene lookup returns CDR1 SGHRS and CDR2 YFSETQ. The V gene end was trimmed by 4 bases and the J gene end by 0 bases; junction bases not matched to a gene: 10. This chain's CDR3 is CASSQDTGESSYEQYF. DNA for the CDR3: TGCGCCAGCAGCCAAGATACAGGGGAAAGCTCCTACGAGCAGTACTTC.

Here the CDR3 DNA reads TGTGCCAGCAATCTGTGGGGCCAGCAAGAGACCCAGTACTTC. Translation gives CASNLWGQQETQYF. The chain combines TRBV19 with TRBJ2-5; possible D gene TRBD1, 5 bases. V lost 9 bases to trimming and J lost 2 bases, with 16 bases between them. This CDR3 comprises 14 residues. The germline CDR1 and CDR2 sequences are LNHDA and SQIVND (reference sequence).

This clone was observed a few times. This rearrangement joins TRBV7-9 to TRBJ1-4, with D tentatively TRBD1 (5 bases). CDR1 and CDR2 (germline): SEHNR, FQNEAQ (reference sequence). Trimming cost V 1 base and J 8 bases, with 14 bases left between them. This CDR3 spans 15 amino acids. CDR3 sequence (DNA): TGTGCCAGCAGCTTAGAGGGCAGGGTAGGAGAAAAACTGTTTTTT. Translation: CASSLEGRVGEKLFF. Full variable domain (missing parts from reference TRBV7-9 and TRBJ1-4): DTGVSQNPRHKITKRGQNVTFRCDPISEHNRLYWYRQTLGQGPEFLTYFQNEAQLEKSRLLSDRFSAERPKGSFSTLEIQRTEQGDSAMYLCASSLEGRVGEKLFFGSGTQLSVL.